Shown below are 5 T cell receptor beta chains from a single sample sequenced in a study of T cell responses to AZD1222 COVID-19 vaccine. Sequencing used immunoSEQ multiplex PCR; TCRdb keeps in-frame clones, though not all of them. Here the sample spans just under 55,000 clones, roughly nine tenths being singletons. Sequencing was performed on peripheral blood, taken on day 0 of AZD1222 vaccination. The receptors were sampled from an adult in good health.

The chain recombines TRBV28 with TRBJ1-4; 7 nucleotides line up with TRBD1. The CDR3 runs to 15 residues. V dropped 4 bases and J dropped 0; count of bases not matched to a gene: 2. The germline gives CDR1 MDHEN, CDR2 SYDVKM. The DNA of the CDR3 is TGTGCCAGCAGTTCTCAGGGGGCAACTAATGAAAAACTGTTTTTT. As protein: CASSSQGATNEKLFF.

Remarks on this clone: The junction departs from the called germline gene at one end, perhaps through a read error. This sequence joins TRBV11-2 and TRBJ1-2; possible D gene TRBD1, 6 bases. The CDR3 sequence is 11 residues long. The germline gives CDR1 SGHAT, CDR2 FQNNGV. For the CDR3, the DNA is TGTGCCAGCAGCTTAGGGGGGCGGGCCCACTTC. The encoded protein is CASSLGGRAHF.

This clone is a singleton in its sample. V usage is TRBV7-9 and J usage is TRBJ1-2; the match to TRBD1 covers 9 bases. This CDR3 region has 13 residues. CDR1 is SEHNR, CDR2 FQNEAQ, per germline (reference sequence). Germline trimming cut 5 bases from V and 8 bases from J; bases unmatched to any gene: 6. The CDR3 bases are TGTGCCAGCAGCGGGGGGACAGGGAGAGGCTACACCTTC. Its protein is CASSGGTGRGYTF.

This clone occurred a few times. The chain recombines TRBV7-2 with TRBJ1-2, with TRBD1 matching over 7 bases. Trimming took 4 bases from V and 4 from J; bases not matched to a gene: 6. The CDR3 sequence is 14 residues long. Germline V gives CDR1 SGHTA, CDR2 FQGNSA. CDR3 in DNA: TGTGCCAGCAGCTCTCGGGACAGAAGCTATGGCTACACCTTC. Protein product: CASSSRDRSYGYTF.

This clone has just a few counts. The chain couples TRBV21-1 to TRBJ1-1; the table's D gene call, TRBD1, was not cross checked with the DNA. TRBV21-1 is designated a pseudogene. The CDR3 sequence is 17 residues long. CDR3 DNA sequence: TGTGCCAGCAGCCCTTCCGCACAGGGGGCCCGGAGCACTGAAGCTTTCTTT. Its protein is CASSPSAQGARSTEAFF.